This entry describes one T cell receptor beta chain. The junction does not match germline at one end; this may be a read error. The sample originates from a study of blood T cell repertoires in COVID-19. Study in general: The samples span acute and convalescent COVID-19 from the United States, Italy and Spain. Sources were T cells, B-cell-depleted T cells, or PBMCs; the material itself was cDNA or gDNA.

Germline V gene lookup returns CDR1 LGHDT and CDR2 YNNKEL (reference sequence). This CDR3 has 12 amino acids. Per the study methods: By means of reference gene primer amplification, nucleated cell counts were estimated. TCRdb's copy holds only in-frame clones and misses some; the assay was immunoSEQ multiplex PCR. V and J calls and clone size are copied from that table; D and trimming were computed from the DNA. Among some 180,000 clones, 75% to 90% were seen once, and the ten largest hold around 6.3%. The clonotype was recovered from a woman aged 40 to 49 with COVID-19, enrolled during active disease. The specimen sequenced was peripheral blood. This chain links TRBV3-1 (or the pseudogene TRBV3-2) with TRBJ2-7; 7 bases are a match to TRBD2. The CDR3 DNA reads TGTGCCAGCAGCCAAGGGCAGCGGGATTTAGACTTC. Encoded protein: CASSQGQRDLDF.